These 15 T cell receptor beta chains came from one sample sequenced in a study of cytomegalovirus exposure and HLA in healthy donors. PCR amplification relied on 60 Vbeta primers (plus 13 Jbeta primers). Sequencing used immunoSEQ multiplex PCR; TCRdb keeps in-frame clones, though not all of them. The sample includes 95,000 to 150,000 clones, approximately 8.6% of them seen just once. The specimen sequenced was PBMCs. These receptor sequences come from a woman aged 40 to 49 in good health and CMV-seropositive.

This clone was seen a handful of times. The rearrangement joins TRBV30 to TRBJ1-5; the match to TRBD1 covers 8 bases. The V segment lost 3 bases and the J segment 9 bases; nucleotides outside the gene matches: 4. The CDR3 covers 12 residues. In germline, CDR1 is GTSNPN, CDR2 SVGIG (reference sequence). CDR3 protein: CAWSRGRGPQHF. CDR3 sequence (DNA): TGTGCCTGGAGCAGGGGGCGCGGGCCCCAGCATTTT.

Details on this clone: One end of the junction varies from germline; a read error may be responsible. The same CDR3 can be traced to other DNA sequences in this sample. V usage is TRBV5-1 and J usage is TRBJ1-2, with 8 bases aligning to TRBD1. CDR3 size: 16 residues. Germline loops: CDR1 SGHRS, CDR2 YFSETQ. Here the CDR3 DNA reads TGCGCCAGTAGCTTGGAACCGCAGGGGGCCTACTATGGCTACACCTTC. It encodes CASSLEPQGAYYGYTF.

A few counts support this clone. V usage is TRBV5-1 and J usage is TRBJ2-1, with 10 bases matching TRBD2. The CDR3 has 17 amino acids. The trim removed 1 base at V and 7 bases at J, leaving 11 bases unmatched. Germline V lookup: CDR1 SGHRS, CDR2 YFSETQ. The CDR3 region is CASSLYSGGPWGNEQFF. DNA for the CDR3: TGCGCCAGCAGCTTGTATAGCGGGGGGCCATGGGGGAATGAGCAGTTCTTC.

This clone was seen a handful of times. The rearrangement uses TRBV6-5 and TRBJ1-2; D not certain. The CDR3 length is 15 residues. Deletions cut 2 bases from V and 4 bases from J, with 14 bases between. CDR1 is MNHEY, CDR2 SVGAGI, per germline. The CDR3 nucleotides read TGTGCCAGCAGTTACGCATCTCACAGCCCCTATGGCTACACCTTC. Translation gives CASSYASHSPYGYTF.

A few counts support this clone. The V call is TRBV7-6, the J call TRBJ2-1, with 7 nucleotides matching TRBD1. The CDR3 consists of 15 residues. Trimming at V came to 0 bases and at J to 7 bases, leaving 6 bases not matched to a gene. Germline V gene lookup returns CDR1 SGHVS and CDR2 FNYEAQ. The CDR3 sequence is CASSLATTGVNEQFF. The CDR3, as DNA: TGTGCCAGCAGCTTAGCTACCACAGGGGTGAATGAGCAGTTCTTC.

The table lists this clone with a few counts. The chain is built from TRBV5-1 and TRBJ2-6, with D tentatively TRBD1 (5 bases). Trimming left V 2 bases short and J 1 base short, with 10 bases between. The CDR3 totals 16 residues. Germline V lookup: CDR1 SGHRS, CDR2 YFSETQ. CDR3 nucleotide sequence: TGCGCCAGCAGCTTCAACAGGTTATCTGGGGCCAACGTCCTGACTTTC. This codes for CASSFNRLSGANVLTF.

The rearrangement uses TRBV4-1 and TRBJ1-1, with 7 bases identical to TRBD1. This CDR3 region has 18 residues. From germline, CDR1 is MGHRA and CDR2 YSYEKL. Unmatched junction bases numbered 12, after V lost 0 bases and J lost 2 bases. The CDR3 region has the DNA TGCGCCAGCAGCCAAGAAGGGGGGACAGAGTCTCTTAACACTGAAGCTTTCTTT. It codes for CASSQEGGTESLNTEAFF.

This clone was recorded only once. The gene calls are TRBV18 and TRBJ1-1; the D is unclear. Germline V CDR1 and CDR2: KGHSH, LQKENI. V dropped 0 bases and J dropped 5 bases, with 13 bases sitting between them. The CDR3 covers 15 residues. CDR3 DNA sequence: TGTGCCAGCTCACCACCGATCAGCAGGTGGACTGAAGCTTTCTTT. Its protein product is CASSPPISRWTEAFF. Combining the CDR3 with reference TRBV18 and TRBJ1-1 gives the whole variable domain NAGVMQNPRHLVRRRGQEARLRCSPMKGHSHVYWYRQLPEEGLKFMVYLQKENIIDESGMPKERFSAEFPKEGPSILRIQQVVRGDSAAYFCASSPPISRWTEAFFGQGTRLTVV.

This clone was picked up a small number of times. The gene calls are TRBV30 and TRBJ1-6; D unresolved. The CDR3 extends over 14 amino acids. V lost 2 bases and J lost 10, with 15 bases in between. CDR1 is GTSNPN, CDR2 SVGIG, per germline (reference sequence). The CDR3 sequence is CAWSLGRGGSPLHF. CDR3 sequence (DNA): TGTGCCTGGAGTCTCGGGAGAGGAGGATCACCCCTCCACTTT.

This chain joins TRBV5-1 and TRBJ1-1; D possibly corresponds to TRBD1 (5 bases). The V and J ends lost 4 bases and 1 base respectively, with 14 bases between them. The CDR3 sequence is 15 residues long. The germline V gene has CDR1 SGHRS and CDR2 YFSETQ. CDR3 DNA sequence: TGCGCCAGCAGCCGCATGGACACGAGGAACACTGAAGCTTTCTTT. Encoded protein: CASSRMDTRNTEAFF.

J is TRBJ1-1 and V is TRBV27; D unresolved. The CDR3 contains 13 residues. Per germline, CDR1 MNHEY and CDR2 SMNVEV (reference sequence). Trimming removed 5 bases from V and 1 base from J, with 8 bases in between. CDR3 loop: CASSLTENTEAFF. CDR3 in DNA: TGTGCCAGCAGTCTCACAGAGAACACTGAAGCTTTCTTT.

This clone was seen a few times. The rearrangement links TRBV5-1 to TRBJ2-7; D is perhaps TRBD1 (6 bases). CDR1 is SGHRS, CDR2 YFSETQ, per germline. There are 15 residues in the CDR3. Trimming removed 4 bases from V and 1 base from J, with 15 bases in between. The CDR3 nucleotides are TGCGCCAGCAGCAAAACAGGGTGGGGTTCCTACGAGCAGTACTTC. It translates to CASSKTGWGSYEQYF. The full variable domain, with the rest looked up from reference TRBV5-1 and TRBJ2-7, is KAGVTQTPRYLIKTRGQQVTLSCSPISGHRSVSWYQQTPGQGLQFLFEYFSETQRNKGNFPGRFSGRQFSNSRSEMNVSTLELGDSALYLCASSKTGWGSYEQYFGPGTRLTVT.

In this sample, this clone turned up a few times. The chain carries TRBV2 and TRBJ1-4, with no clear D. In germline, CDR1 is SNHLY, CDR2 FYNNEI. The CDR3 contains 14 residues. V lost 4 bases, J lost 3 bases, and 9 bases lay in between. Here the CDR3 reads CASSVGSSNEKLFF. CDR3 sequence (DNA): TGTGCCAGCAGTGTGGGGAGTTCTAATGAAAAACTGTTTTTT.

This clone appeared a few times. The V gene is TRBV9, the J gene TRBJ1-2; 9 positions match TRBD1. Looked up from germline, CDR1 is SGDLS and CDR2 is YYNGEE. The V segment lost 0 bases and the J segment 2 bases; nucleotides outside the gene matches: 5. This CDR3 comprises 16 residues. In nucleotides, the CDR3 is TGTGCCAGCAGCGTAGCGGGACAGGGATTGAACTATGGCTACACCTTC. This codes for CASSVAGQGLNYGYTF.

The chain has TRBV29-1 and TRBJ1-5; D possibly corresponds to TRBD1 (6 bases). There are 13 residues in the CDR3. The V end was cut by 6 bases, the J end by 4 bases, with 13 bases between. Germline lookup yields CDR1 SQVTM and CDR2 ANQGSEA. This CDR3 reads CSVRDKNNQPQHF. CDR3 nucleotides: TGCAGCGTACGGGACAAGAATAATCAGCCCCAGCATTTT.